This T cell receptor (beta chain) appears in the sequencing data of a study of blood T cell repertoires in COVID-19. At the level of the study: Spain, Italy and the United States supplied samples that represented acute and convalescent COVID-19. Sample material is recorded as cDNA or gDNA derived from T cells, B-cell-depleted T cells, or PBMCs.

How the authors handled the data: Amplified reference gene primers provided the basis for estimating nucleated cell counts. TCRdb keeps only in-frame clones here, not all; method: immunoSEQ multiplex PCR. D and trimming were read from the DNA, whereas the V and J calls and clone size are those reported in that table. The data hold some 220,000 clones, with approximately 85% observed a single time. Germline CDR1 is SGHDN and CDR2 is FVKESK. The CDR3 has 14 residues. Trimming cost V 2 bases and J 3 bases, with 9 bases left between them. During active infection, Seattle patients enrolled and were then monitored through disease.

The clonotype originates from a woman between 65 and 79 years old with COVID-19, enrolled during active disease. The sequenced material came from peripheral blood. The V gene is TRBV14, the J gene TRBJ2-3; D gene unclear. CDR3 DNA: TGTGCCAGCAGCCAACTCTTCGGGACAGATACGCAGTATTTT. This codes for CASSQLFGTDTQYF.